These T cell receptor beta chains were read from a single sample in a study of control samples from healthy donors and cancer patients. TCRdb's table, derived via immunoSEQ multiplex PCR, lists solely in-frame clones and lacks some. The data hold more than 50,000 clones, with 95% to 97% observed a single time. What was sequenced was blood. Every receptor here comes from a woman between 18 and 29 years old in good health. CDR3s include the opening cysteine and the closing phenylalanine or tryptophan. D genes are given only for firm matches. Size is stated for part of the rows, as once, few or many counts, or as a class when the clone is expanded.

>TRBV7-9|TRBJ1-5|NA|NA
TGTGCCAGCAGCCCCGAAGGGAATCAGCCCCAGCATTTT
CASSPEGNQPQHF
>TRBV28|TRBJ2-1|NA|TRBD2
TGTGCCAGCAAACGCGGGGGGGCCAATGAGCAGTTCTTC
CASKRGGANEQFF
>TRBV9|TRBJ2-1|once|NA
TGTGCCAGCAGCGTAGGGGCAGGGCCTTGGGATGAGCAGTTCTTC
CASSVGAGPWDEQFF
>TRBV15|TRBJ2-1|NA|TRBD2
TGTGCCACCAGCAGGCTTAGCGGGGGTATCTACAATGAGCAGTTCTTC
CATSRLSGGIYNEQFF
>TRBV27|TRBJ2-1|NA|TRBD2
TGTGCCAGCGGGCCTAGCGGATGGGGGCAGTTCTTC
CASGPSGWGQFF
>TRBV29-1|TRBJ2-7|NA|TRBD1
TGCAGCGTTGAGGACAGGCGTCGCTCCTACGAGCAGTACTTC
CSVEDRRRSYEQYF
>TRBV19|TRBJ1-2|NA|TRBD1
TGTGCCAGTAGTATTGGGGGACAGGGGGCAATTTTCGGAGGCTACACCTTC
CASSIGGQGAIFGGYTF
>TRBV14|TRBJ2-3|once|TRBD2
TGTGCCAGCAGCGCGTACCCGGGACTAGCTTTTGCAGATACGCAGTATTTT
CASSAYPGLAFADTQYF
>TRBV27|TRBJ2-2|NA|TRBD2
TGTGCCAGCAGTTTATCTAGCGGGGGTGCCGGCGGGGAGCTGTTTTTT
CASSLSSGGAGGELFF
>TRBV5-1|TRBJ2-1|NA|NA
TGCGCCAGCAGCTTGGTATCAAATGCCTACAATGAGCAGTTCTTC
CASSLVSNAYNEQFF
>TRBV6-1|TRBJ1-5|NA|TRBD1
TGTGCCAGCAGTGAAGGACCAAGGCCCGGGACAGGGCGCAATCAGCCCCAGCATTTT
CASSEGPRPGTGRNQPQHF
>TRBV3-1/TRBV3-2|TRBJ1-2|NA|NA
TGTGCCAGCAGCCAAGCATTAGCCTATGGCTACACCTTC
CASSQALAYGYTF
>TRBV2|TRBJ2-1|NA|TRBD2
TGTGCCAGCAGTGAAAGGGCTAGCGGGGGGTTGTACAATGAGCAGTTCTTC
CASSERASGGLYNEQFF
>TRBV2|TRBJ1-2|NA|NA
TGTGCCAGCAACAGACAGGCCCGTAACTATGGCTACACCTTC
CASNRQARNYGYTF
>TRBV6-1|TRBJ1-6|few|NA
TGTGCCAGCAGTGAATGGCAGGAGATTTCACCCCTCCACTTT
CASSEWQEISPLHF
>TRBV15|TRBJ2-5|NA|TRBD1
TGTGCCACCAACACAGGGGAAGGAGAGACCCAGTACTTC
CATNTGEGETQYF
>TRBV7-2|TRBJ2-7|few|NA
TGTGCCAGCAGCTTTTCGTCTGCAGGCGAGCAGTACTTC
CASSFSSAGEQYF